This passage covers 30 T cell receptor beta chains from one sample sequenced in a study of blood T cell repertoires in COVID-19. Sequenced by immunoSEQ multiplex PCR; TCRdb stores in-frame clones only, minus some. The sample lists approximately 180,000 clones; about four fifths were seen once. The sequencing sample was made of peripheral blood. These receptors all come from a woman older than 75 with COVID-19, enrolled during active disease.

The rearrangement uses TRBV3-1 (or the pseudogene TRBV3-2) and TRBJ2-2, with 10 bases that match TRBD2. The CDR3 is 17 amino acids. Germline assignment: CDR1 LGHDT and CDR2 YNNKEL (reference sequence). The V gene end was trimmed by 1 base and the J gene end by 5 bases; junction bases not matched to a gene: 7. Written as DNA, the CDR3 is TGTGCCAGCAGCCAAGTTGGGGCTAGCGGGGGAACCGGGGAGCTGTTTTTT. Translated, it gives CASSQVGASGGTGELFF.

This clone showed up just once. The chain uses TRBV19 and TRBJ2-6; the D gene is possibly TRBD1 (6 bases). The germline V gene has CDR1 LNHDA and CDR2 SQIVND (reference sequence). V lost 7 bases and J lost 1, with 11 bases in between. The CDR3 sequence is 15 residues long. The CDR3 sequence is CASTLGASGANVLTF. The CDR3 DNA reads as TGTGCCAGTACCCTGGGGGCTTCTGGGGCCAACGTCCTGACTTTC.

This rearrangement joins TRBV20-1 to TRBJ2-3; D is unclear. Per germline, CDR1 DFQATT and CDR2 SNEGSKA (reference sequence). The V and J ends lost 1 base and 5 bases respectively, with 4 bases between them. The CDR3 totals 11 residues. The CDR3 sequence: CSARVRDTQYF. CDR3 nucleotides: TGCAGTGCTAGAGTGCGAGATACGCAGTATTTT.

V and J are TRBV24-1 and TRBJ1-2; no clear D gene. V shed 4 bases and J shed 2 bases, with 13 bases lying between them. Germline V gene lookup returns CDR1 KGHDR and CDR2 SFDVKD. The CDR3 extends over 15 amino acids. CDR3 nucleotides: TGTGCCACCAGTGAGGGTCCCGGCAGGAACTATGGCTACACCTTC. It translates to CATSEGPGRNYGYTF.

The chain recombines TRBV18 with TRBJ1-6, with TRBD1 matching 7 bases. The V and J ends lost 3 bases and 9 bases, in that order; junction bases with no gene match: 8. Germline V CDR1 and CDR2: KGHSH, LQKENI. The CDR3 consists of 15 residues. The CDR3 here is CASSPQGQPGSPLHF. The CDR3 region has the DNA TGTGCCAGCTCACCTCAGGGACAGCCGGGTTCACCCCTCCACTTT. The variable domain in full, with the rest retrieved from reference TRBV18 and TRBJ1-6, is NAGVMQNPRHLVRRRGQEARLRCSPMKGHSHVYWYRQLPEEGLKFMVYLQKENIIDESGMPKERFSAEFPKEGPSILRIQQVVRGDSAAYFCASSPQGQPGSPLHFGNGTRLTVT.

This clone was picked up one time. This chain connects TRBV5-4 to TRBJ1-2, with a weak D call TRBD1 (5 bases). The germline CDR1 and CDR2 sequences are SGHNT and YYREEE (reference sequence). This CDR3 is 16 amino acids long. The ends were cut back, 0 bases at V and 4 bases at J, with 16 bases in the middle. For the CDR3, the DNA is TGTGCCAGCAGCTTGGGACAGAGGAGTGGGGTCTATGGCTACACCTTC. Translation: CASSLGQRSGVYGYTF.

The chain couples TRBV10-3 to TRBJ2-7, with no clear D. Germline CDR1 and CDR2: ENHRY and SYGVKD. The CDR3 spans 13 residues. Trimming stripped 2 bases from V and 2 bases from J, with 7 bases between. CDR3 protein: CAISEGITYEQYF. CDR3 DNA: TGTGCCATCAGTGAGGGCATCACCTACGAGCAGTACTTC.

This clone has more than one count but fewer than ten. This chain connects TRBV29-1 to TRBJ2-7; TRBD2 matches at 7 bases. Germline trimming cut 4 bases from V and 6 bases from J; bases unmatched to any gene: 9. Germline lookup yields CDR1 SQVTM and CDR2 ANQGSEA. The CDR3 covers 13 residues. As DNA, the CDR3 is TGCAGCGTTGTCAGCGGGACCTACGGCGAGCAGTACTTC. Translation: CSVVSGTYGEQYF.

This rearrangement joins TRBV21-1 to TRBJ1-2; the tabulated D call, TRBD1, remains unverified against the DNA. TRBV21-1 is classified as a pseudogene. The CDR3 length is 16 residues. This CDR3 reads CASSKDRDRGIYGYTF. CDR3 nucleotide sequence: TGTGCCAGCAGCAAAGACCGGGACAGGGGGATCTATGGCTACACCTTC.

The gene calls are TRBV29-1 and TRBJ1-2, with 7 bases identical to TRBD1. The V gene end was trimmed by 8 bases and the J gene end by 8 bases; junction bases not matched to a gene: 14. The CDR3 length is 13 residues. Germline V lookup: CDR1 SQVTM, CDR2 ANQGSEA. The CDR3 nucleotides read TGCAGCATCACGACCCGAGGGGGCGGAGGCTACACCTTC. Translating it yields CSITTRGGGGYTF.

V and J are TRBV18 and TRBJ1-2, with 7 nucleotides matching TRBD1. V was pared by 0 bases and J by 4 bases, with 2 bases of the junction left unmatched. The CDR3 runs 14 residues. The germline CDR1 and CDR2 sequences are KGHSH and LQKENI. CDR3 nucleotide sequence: TGTGCCAGCTCACCACCGACAGGGACCTATGGCTACACCTTC. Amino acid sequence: CASSPPTGTYGYTF. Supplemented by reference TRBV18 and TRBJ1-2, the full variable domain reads NAGVMQNPRHLVRRRGQEARLRCSPMKGHSHVYWYRQLPEEGLKFMVYLQKENIIDESGMPKERFSAEFPKEGPSILRIQQVVRGDSAAYFCASSPPTGTYGYTFGSGTRLTVV.

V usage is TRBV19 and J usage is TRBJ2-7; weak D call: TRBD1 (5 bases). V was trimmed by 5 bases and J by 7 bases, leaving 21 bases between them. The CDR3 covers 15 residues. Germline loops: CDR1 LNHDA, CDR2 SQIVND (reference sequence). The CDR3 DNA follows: TGTGCCAGTAGTCCGCCGGGTAGCAGGGTACGGGAGCAGTACTTC. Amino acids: CASSPPGSRVREQYF.

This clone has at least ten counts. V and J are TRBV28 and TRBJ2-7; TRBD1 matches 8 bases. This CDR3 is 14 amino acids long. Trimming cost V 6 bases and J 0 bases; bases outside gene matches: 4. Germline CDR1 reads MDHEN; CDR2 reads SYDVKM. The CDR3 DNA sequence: TGTGCCAGCAGGGATACAGGGGGCTCCTACGAGCAGTACTTC. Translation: CASRDTGGSYEQYF.

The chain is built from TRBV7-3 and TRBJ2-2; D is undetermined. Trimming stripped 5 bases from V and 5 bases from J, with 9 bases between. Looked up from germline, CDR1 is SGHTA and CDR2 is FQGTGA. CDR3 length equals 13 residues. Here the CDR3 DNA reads TGTGCCAGCAGCCAAACTACGACCGGGGAGCTGTTTTTT. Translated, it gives CASSQTTTGELFF. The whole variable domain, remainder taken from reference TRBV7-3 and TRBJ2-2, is GAGVSQTPSNKVTEKGKYVELRCDPISGHTALYWYRQSLGQGPEFLIYFQGTGAADDSGLPNDRFFAVRPEGSVSTLKIQRTERGDSAVYLCASSQTTTGELFFGEGSRLTVL.

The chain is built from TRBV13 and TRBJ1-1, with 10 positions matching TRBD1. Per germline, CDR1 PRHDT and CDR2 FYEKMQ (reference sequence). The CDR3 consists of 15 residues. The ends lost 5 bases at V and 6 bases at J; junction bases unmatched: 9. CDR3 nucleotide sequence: TGTGCCAGCAGCCCGGGTGGACAGGGGGAAGCTGAAGCTTTCTTT. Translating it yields CASSPGGQGEAEAFF.

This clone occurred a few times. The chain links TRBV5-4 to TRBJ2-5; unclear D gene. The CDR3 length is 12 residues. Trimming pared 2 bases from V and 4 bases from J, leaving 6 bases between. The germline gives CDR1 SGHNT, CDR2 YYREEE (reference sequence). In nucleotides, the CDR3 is TGTGCCAGCAGCTTCTGGGCAGAGACCCAGTACTTC. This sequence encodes CASSFWAETQYF. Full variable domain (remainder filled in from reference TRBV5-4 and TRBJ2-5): ETGVTQSPTHLIKTRGQQVTLRCSSQSGHNTVSWYQQALGQGPQFIFQYYREEENGRGNFPPRFSGLQFPNYSSELNVNALELDDSALYLCASSFWAETQYFGPGTRLLVL.

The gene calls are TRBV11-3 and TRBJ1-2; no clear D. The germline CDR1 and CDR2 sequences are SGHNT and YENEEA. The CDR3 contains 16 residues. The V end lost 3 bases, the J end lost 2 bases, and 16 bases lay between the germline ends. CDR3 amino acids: CASSFSALYPNYGYTF. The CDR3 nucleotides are TGTGCCAGCAGCTTTAGTGCCCTCTATCCAAACTATGGCTACACCTTC. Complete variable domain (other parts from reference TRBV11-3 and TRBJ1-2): EAGVVQSPRYKIIEKKQPVAFWCNPISGHNTLYWYLQNLGQGPELLIRYENEEAVDDSQLPKDRFSAERLKGVDSTLKIQPAELGDSAVYLCASSFSALYPNYGYTFGSGTRLTVV.

The CDR3 nucleotides are TGTGCCAGCAGCCAAGATAGACTAGCGGGGGCTATCCCCCGGGAGACCCAGTACTTC. This translates into CASSQDRLAGAIPRETQYF. The chain is built from TRBV3-1 (or the pseudogene TRBV3-2) and TRBJ2-5; 12 bases line up with TRBD2. The length of the CDR3 is 19 residues. With V trimmed by 0 bases and J by 5 bases, 13 bases remained unmatched. Germline V gene sequence: CDR1 LGHDT, CDR2 YNNKEL (reference sequence).

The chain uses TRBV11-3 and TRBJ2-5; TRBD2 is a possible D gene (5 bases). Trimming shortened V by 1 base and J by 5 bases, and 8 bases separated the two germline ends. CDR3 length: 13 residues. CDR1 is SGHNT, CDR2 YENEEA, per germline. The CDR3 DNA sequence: TGTGCCAGCAGCTTAGGGACTGCGGAGACCCAGTACTTC. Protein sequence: CASSLGTAETQYF. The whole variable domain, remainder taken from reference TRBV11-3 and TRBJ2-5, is EAGVVQSPRYKIIEKKQPVAFWCNPISGHNTLYWYLQNLGQGPELLIRYENEEAVDDSQLPKDRFSAERLKGVDSTLKIQPAELGDSAVYLCASSLGTAETQYFGPGTRLLVL.

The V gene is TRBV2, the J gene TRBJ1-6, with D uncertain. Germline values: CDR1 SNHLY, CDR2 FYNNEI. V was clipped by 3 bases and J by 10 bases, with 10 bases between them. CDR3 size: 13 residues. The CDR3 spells CASSDRPYSPLHF. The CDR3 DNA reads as TGTGCCAGCAGTGACAGGCCGTACTCACCCCTCCACTTT.

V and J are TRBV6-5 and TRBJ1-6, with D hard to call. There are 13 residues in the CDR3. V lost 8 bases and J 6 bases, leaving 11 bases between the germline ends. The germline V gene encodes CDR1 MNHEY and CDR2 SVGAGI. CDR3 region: CASGPTLNSPLHF. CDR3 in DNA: TGTGCCAGCGGGCCGACCCTTAATTCACCCCTCCACTTT.

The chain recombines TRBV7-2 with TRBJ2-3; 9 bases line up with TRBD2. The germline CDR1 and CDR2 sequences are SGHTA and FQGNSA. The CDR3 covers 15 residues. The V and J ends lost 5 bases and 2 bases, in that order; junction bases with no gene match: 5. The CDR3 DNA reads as TGTGCCAGCAGCCCAGGGACTAGCTTCACAGATACGCAGTATTTT. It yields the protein CASSPGTSFTDTQYF.

The CDR3 region is CASSDRVYGYTF. As DNA, the CDR3 is TGTGCCAGCTCCGACAGGGTCTATGGCTACACCTTC. The chain recombines TRBV4-2 with TRBJ1-2; 7 nucleotides line up with TRBD1. The germline V gene encodes CDR1 LGHNA and CDR2 YNFKEQ. The CDR3 sequence is 12 residues long. V was clipped by 8 bases and J by 4 bases; unmatched bases: 4.

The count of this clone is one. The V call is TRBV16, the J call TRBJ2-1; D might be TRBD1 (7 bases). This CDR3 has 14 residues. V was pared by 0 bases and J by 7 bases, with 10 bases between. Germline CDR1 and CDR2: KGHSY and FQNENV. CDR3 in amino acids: CASSQSPGGNEQFF. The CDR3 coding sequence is TGTGCCAGCAGCCAATCTCCAGGGGGGAATGAGCAGTTCTTC.

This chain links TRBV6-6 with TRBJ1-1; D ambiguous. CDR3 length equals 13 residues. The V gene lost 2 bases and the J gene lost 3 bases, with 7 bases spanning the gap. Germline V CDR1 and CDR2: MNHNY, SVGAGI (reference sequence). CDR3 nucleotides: TGTGCCAGCAGTTACGTCGGGGACACTGAAGCTTTCTTT. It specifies CASSYVGDTEAFF.

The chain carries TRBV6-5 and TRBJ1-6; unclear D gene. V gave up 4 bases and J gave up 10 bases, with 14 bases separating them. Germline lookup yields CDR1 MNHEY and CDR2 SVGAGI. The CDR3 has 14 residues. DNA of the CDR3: TGTGCCAGCAGTTCCGGGAGGATTGGATCACCCCTCCACTTT. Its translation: CASSSGRIGSPLHF.

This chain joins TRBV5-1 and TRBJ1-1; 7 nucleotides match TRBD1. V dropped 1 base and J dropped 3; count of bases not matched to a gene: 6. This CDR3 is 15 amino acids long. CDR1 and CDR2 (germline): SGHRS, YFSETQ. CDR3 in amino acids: CASSLWSGGHTEAFF. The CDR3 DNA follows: TGCGCCAGCAGCTTGTGGTCAGGGGGGCACACTGAAGCTTTCTTT.

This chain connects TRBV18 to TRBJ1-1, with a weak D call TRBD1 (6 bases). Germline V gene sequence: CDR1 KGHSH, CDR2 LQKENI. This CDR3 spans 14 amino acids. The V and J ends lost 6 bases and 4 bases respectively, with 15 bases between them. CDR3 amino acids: CASSRSGVSTEAFF. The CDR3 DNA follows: TGTGCCAGCTCGCGATCAGGGGTTAGCACTGAAGCTTTCTTT.

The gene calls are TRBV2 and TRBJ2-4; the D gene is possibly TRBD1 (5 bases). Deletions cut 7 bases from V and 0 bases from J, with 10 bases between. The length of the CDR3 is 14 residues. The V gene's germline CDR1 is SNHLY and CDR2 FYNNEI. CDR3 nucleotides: TGTGCCAGCATCTCAGGGATAGCCAAAAACATTCAGTACTTC. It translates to CASISGIAKNIQYF.

The CDR3 coding sequence is TGTGCCATCAGTGAGTCATGGACAGGGGAGCCCCAGCATTTT. As protein: CAISESWTGEPQHF. The V and J genes are TRBV10-3 and TRBJ1-5; 9 nucleotides align to TRBD1. From germline, CDR1 is ENHRY and CDR2 SYGVKD. V shed 0 bases and J 8 bases; nucleotides not matched to a gene: 2. The CDR3 covers 14 residues.